This T cell receptor (beta chain) came from a study of blood T cell repertoires in COVID-19. The data were produced by immunoSEQ multiplex PCR, yet TCRdb's version contains in-frame clones alone and is incomplete. The sample shows 50,000 to 70,000 clones, approximately 70% of them seen only once. Trimming took 7 bases from V and 4 from J; bases not matched to a gene: 7. The CDR3 contains 15 residues. The germline gives CDR1 MNHEY, CDR2 SVGAGI. The source is a woman aged 60-70 years who had been exposed to COVID-19. Sample: PBMCs or T cells enriched from blood (not recorded which). The chain recombines TRBV6-5 with TRBJ2-3; 11 positions match TRBD2. The CDR3 protein is CASNPLAGAADTQYF. CDR3 sequence (DNA): TGTGCCAGCAATCCACTAGCGGGGGCTGCAGATACGCAGTATTTT.